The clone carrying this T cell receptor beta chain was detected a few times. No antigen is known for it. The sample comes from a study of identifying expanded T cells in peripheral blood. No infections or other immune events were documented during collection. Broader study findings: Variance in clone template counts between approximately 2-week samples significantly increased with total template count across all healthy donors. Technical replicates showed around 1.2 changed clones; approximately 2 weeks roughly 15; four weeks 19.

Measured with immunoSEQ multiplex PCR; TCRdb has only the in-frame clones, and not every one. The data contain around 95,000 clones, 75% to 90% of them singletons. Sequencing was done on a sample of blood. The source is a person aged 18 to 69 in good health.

CDR3 DNA: TGTGCCAGCAGCGTAGACGGGTCCCCGGGGGGCTACACCTTC. Its protein product is CASSVDGSPGGYTF. The chain is built from TRBV9 and TRBJ1-2; D is uncertain. CDR1 is SGDLS and CDR2 is YYNGEE in the germline V gene. CDR3 length: 14 residues. Between the trimmed V and J ends, which lost 0 bases and 8 bases, there was a span of 14 bases.